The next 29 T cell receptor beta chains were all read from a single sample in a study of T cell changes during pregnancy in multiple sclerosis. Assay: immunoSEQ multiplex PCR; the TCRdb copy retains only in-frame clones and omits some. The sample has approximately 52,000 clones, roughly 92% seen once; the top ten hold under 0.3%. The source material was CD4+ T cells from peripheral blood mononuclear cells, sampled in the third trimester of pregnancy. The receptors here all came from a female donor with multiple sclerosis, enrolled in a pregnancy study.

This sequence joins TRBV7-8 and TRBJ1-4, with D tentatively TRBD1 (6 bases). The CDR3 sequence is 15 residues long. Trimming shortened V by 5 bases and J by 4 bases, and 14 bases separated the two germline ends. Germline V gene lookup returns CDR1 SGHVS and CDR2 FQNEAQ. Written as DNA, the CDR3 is TGTGCCAGCAGCAAGACCGGGACATATAATGAAAAACTGTTTTTT. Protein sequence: CASSKTGTYNEKLFF.

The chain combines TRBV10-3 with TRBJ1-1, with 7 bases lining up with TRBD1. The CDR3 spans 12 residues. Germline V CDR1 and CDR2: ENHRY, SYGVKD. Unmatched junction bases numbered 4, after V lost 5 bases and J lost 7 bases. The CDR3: CAISRTGIEAFF. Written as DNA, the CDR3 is TGTGCCATCAGTCGGACAGGCATTGAAGCTTTCTTT.

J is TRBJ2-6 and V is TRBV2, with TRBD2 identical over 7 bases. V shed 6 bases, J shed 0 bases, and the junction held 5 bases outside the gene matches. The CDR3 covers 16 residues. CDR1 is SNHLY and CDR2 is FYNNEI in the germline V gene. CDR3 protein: CASRSGENSGANVLTF. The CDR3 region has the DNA TGTGCCAGCAGGAGCGGGGAGAACTCTGGGGCCAACGTCCTGACTTTC.

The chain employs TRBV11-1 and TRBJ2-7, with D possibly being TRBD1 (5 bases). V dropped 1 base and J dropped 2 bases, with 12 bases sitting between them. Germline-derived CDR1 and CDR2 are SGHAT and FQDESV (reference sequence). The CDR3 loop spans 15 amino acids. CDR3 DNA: TGTGCCAGCAGCTTAGGGCAGGGCCTCACCTACGAGCAGTACTTC. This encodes CASSLGQGLTYEQYF. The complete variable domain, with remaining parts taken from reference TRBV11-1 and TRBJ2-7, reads EAEVAQSPRYKITEKSQAVAFWCDPISGHATLYWYRQILGQGPELLVQFQDESVVDDSQLPKDRFSAERLKGVDSTLKIQPAELGDSAMYLCASSLGQGLTYEQYFGPGTRLTVT.

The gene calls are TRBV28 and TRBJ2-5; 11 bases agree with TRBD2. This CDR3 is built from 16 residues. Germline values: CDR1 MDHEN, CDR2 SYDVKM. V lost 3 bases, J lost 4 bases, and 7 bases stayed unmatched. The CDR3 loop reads CASSFPLAGVAETQYF. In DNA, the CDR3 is TGTGCCAGCAGTTTTCCACTAGCGGGAGTGGCAGAGACCCAGTACTTC. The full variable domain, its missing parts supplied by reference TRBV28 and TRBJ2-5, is DVKVTQSSRYLVKRTGEKVFLECVQDMDHENMFWYRQDPGLGLRLIYFSYDVKMKEKGDIPEGYSVSREKKERFSLILESASTNQTSMYLCASSFPLAGVAETQYFGPGTRLLVL.

The chain's CDR3 is CASSLGGGGGYTF. The CDR3 coding sequence is TGTGCCAGCAGCTTAGGGGGAGGGGGGGGCTACACCTTC. This chain links TRBV7-3 with TRBJ1-2, with D perhaps matching TRBD1 (6 bases). The V end was cut by 2 bases, the J end by 8 bases, with 12 bases between. This CDR3 has 13 residues. The V gene's germline CDR1 is SGHTA and CDR2 FQGTGA.

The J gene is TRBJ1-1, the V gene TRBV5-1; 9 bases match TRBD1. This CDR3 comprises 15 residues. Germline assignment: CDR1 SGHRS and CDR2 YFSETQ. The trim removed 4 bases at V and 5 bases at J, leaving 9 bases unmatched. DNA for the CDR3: TGCGCCAGCAGCGGAAAACAGGGGGCCGGAACTGAAGCTTTCTTT. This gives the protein CASSGKQGAGTEAFF.

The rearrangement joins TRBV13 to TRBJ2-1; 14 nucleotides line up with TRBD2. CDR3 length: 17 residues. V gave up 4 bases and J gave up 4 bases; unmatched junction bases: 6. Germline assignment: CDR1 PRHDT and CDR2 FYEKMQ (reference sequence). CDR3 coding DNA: TGTGCCAGCAGCTGGGGACTAGCGGGAGAAGTGTACAATGAGCAGTTCTTC. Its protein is CASSWGLAGEVYNEQFF.

The CDR3 spells CAWSPAGARFAYGYTF. CDR3 DNA sequence: TGTGCCTGGAGCCCTGCAGGGGCCCGTTTCGCCTATGGCTACACCTTC. The genes are TRBV30 and TRBJ1-2; perhaps TRBD1 as D (6 bases). The germline V gene has CDR1 GTSNPN and CDR2 SVGIG (reference sequence). The CDR3 contains 16 residues. Trimming removed 3 bases from V and 4 bases from J, with 21 bases in between. The full variable domain, completed using reference TRBV30 and TRBJ1-2, is SQTIHQWPATLVQPVGSPLSLECTVEGTSNPNLYWYRQAAGRGLQLLFYSVGIGQISSEVPQNLSASRPQDRQFILSSKKLLLSDSGFYLCAWSPAGARFAYGYTFGSGTRLTVV.

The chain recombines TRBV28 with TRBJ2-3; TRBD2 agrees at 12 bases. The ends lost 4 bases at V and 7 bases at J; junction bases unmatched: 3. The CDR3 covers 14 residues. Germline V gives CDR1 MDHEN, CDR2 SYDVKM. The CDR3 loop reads CASSSSGRGNTQYF. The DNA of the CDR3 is TGTGCCAGCAGTTCTAGCGGGAGGGGAAATACGCAGTATTTT.

The CDR3 nucleotides are TGTGCCAGTCGCCGTGGGGACAGCCGTAACTATGGCTACACCTTC. As protein: CASRRGDSRNYGYTF. The chain couples TRBV6-5 to TRBJ1-2; 7 nucleotides align to TRBD1. The length of the CDR3 is 15 residues. In germline, CDR1 is MNHEY, CDR2 SVGAGI. V was pared by 9 bases and J by 1 base, with 11 bases of the junction left unmatched.

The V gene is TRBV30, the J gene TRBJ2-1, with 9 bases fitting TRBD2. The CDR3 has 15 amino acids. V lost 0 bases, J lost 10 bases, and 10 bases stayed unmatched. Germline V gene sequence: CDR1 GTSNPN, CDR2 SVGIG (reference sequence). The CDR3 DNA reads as TGTGCCTGGAGTGTGCGGGCTAGCGGGGCCAAGGAGCAGTTCTTC. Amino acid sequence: CAWSVRASGAKEQFF. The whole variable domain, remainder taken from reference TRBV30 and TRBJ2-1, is SQTIHQWPATLVQPVGSPLSLECTVEGTSNPNLYWYRQAAGRGLQLLFYSVGIGQISSEVPQNLSASRPQDRQFILSSKKLLLSDSGFYLCAWSVRASGAKEQFFGPGTRLTVL.

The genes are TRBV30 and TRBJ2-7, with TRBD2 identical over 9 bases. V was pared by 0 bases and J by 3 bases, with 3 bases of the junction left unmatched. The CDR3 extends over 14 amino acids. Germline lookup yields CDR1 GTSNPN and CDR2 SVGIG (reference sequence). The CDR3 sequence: CAWSVSGRFYEQYF. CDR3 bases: TGTGCCTGGAGTGTCAGCGGGAGGTTCTACGAGCAGTACTTC.

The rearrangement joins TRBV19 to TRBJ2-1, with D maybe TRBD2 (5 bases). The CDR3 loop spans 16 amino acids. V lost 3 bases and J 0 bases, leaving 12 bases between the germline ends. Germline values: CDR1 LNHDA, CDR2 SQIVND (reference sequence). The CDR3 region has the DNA TGTGCCAGTAGTATTGGGCGGGTAAGCTCCTACAATGAGCAGTTCTTC. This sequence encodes CASSIGRVSSYNEQFF.

CDR3 amino acids: CASSPRTSGRSNEQFF. DNA of the CDR3: TGTGCCAGCAGCCCCCGGACTAGCGGGAGATCTAATGAGCAGTTCTTC. This chain links TRBV9 with TRBJ2-1; 13 bases fit TRBD2. The CDR3 has 16 residues. V lost 4 bases, J lost 7 bases, and 8 bases stayed unmatched. Germline CDR1 and CDR2: SGDLS and YYNGEE.

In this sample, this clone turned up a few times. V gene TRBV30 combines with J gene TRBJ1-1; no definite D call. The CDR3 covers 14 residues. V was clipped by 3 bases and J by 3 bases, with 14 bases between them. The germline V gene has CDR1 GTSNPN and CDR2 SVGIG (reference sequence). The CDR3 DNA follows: TGTGCCTGGAGCAGAGGACTACGGGACACTGAAGCTTTCTTT. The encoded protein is CAWSRGLRDTEAFF.

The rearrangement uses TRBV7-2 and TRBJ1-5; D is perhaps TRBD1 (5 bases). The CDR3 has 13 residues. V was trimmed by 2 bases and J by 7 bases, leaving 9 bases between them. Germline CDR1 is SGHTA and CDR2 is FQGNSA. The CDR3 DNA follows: TGTGCCAGCAGCTTAAGGGGTCTCCAGCCCCAGCATTTT. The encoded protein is CASSLRGLQPQHF.

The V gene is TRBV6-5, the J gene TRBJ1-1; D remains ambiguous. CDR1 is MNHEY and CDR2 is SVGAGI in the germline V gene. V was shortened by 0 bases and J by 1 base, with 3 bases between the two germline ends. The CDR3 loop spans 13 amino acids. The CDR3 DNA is TGTGCCAGCAGTTACTCGCGGAACACTGAAGCTTTCTTT. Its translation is CASSYSRNTEAFF.

The DNA for the CDR3 is TGTGCCAGCAGTTACACCGGGACTCCCCCACGTGGCGGCTACACCTTC. Encoded protein: CASSYTGTPPRGGYTF. V usage is TRBV6-6 and J usage is TRBJ1-2; tentative D call: TRBD1 (5 bases). This CDR3 comprises 16 residues. V lost 2 bases to trimming and J lost 8 bases, with 21 bases between them. Germline V gene data show CDR1 as MNHNY and CDR2 as SVGAGI (reference sequence).

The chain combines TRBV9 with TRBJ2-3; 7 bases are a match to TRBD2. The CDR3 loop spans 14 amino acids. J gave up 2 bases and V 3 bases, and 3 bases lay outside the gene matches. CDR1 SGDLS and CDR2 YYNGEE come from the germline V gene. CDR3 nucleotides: TGTGCCAGCAGCGCCCGGGACTACACAGATACGCAGTATTTT. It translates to CASSARDYTDTQYF.

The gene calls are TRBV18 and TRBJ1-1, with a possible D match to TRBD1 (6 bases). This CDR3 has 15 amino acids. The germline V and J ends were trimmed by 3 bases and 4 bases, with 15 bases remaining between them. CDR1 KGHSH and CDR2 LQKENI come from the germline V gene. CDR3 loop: CASSPEQTGGTEAFF. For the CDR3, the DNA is TGTGCCAGCTCACCCGAGCAGACAGGCGGCACTGAAGCTTTCTTT.

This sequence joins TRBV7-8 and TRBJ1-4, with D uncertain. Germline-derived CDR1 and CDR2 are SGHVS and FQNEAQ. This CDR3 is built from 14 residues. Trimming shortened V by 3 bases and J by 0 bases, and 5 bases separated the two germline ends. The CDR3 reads CASSFLATNEKLFF. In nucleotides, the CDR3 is TGTGCCAGCAGCTTTCTAGCAACTAATGAAAAACTGTTTTTT.

CDR3 in DNA: TGTGCCAGCAGTGGCTCAGGGGGGACCTACGAGCAGTACTTC. Translating it yields CASSGSGGTYEQYF. V and J are TRBV25-1 and TRBJ2-7, with a tentative D call TRBD1 (7 bases). The germline V gene encodes CDR1 MGHDK and CDR2 SYGVNS. The V end was cut by 4 bases, the J end by 2 bases, with 12 bases between. The CDR3 has 14 residues.

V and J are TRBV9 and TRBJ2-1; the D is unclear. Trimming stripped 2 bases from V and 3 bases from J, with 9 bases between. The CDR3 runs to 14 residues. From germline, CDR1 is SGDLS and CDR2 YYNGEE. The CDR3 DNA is TGTGCCAGCAGCGTCCATACCAGCTACAATGAGCAGTTCTTC. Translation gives CASSVHTSYNEQFF.

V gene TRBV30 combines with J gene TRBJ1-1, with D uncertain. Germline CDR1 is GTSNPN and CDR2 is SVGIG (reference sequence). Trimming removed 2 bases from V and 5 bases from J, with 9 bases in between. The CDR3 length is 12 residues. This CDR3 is CAWSTGDTEAFF. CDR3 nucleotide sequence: TGTGCCTGGAGTACCGGGGATACTGAAGCTTTCTTT.

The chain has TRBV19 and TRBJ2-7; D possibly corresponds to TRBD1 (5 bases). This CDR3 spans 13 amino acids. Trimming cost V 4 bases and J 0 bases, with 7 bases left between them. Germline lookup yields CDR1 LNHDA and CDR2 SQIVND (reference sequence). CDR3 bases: TGTGCCAGTAGTAGCGACAGCTCCTACGAGCAGTACTTC. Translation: CASSSDSSYEQYF.

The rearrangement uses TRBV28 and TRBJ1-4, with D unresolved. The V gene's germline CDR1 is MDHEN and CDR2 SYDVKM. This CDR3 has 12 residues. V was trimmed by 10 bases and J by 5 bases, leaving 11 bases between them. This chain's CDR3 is CAMGRANEKLFF. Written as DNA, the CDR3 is TGTGCCATGGGGAGGGCAAATGAAAAACTGTTTTTT.

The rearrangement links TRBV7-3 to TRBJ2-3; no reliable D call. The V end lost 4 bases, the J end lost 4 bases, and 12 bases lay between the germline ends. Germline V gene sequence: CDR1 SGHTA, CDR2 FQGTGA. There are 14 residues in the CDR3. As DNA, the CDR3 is TGTGCCAGCAGCTCCGTGTTTAGAGCAGATACGCAGTATTTT. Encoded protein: CASSSVFRADTQYF.

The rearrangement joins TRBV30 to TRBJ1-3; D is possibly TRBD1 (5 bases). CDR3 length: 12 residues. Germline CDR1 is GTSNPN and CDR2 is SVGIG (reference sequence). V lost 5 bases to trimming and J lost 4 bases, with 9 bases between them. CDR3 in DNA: TGTGCCTGGTCAGGGTCCGGAAACACCATATATTTT. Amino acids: CAWSGSGNTIYF.